The 27 T cell receptor beta chains presented below share a single source sample, sequenced in a study of T cells after yellow fever vaccination (dated by TCRdb to about 2019). Sample treatment or condition, as interpreted from the label and publication: live attenuated yellow fever vaccine strain. The library was obtained by 5' RACE. The sequencer listed for this sample is Illumina HiSeq 2500. TCRdb reprocessing: public reads trimmed at Q25 with fastp, clones called with MiXCR, in-frame beta chains kept. Rows with one shared CDR3 protein collapse into an entry with the most common genes and DNA. In this sample the table shows around 310,000 distinct CDR3 sequences, 7.5% to 9% of which occur a single time. Approximately 18% of the sample belongs to the ten largest clones. The sequencing here drew on PBMCs, taken on the day of the first yellow fever vaccination. The receptors were gathered from a man younger than 35 who received the YFV17D yellow fever vaccine.

This chain connects TRBV15 to TRBJ1-6; the D gene is possibly TRBD1 (6 bases). The CDR3 contains 14 residues. V was cut by 3 bases and J by 8 bases, with 11 bases left in between. The V gene's germline CDR1 is LNHNV and CDR2 YYDKDF (reference sequence). CDR3 bases: TGTGCCACCAGCAGCAGGGGAGAGGATTCACCCCTCCACTTT. As protein: CATSSRGEDSPLHF.

This clonotype was counted between two and nine times. This chain joins TRBV29-1 and TRBJ2-3; the D is unclear. There are 12 residues in the CDR3. From germline, CDR1 is SQVTM and CDR2 ANQGSEA. The V end lost 7 bases, the J end lost 3 bases, and 11 bases lay between the germline ends. The CDR3 spells CSGEKATDTQYF. The CDR3 nucleotides are TGCAGCGGAGAGAAGGCGACAGATACGCAGTATTTT.

This clonotype was seen more than once but under ten times. This sequence joins TRBV11-2 and TRBJ2-5; 7 bases agree with TRBD2. Trimming at V came to 0 bases and at J to 7 bases, leaving 14 bases not matched to a gene. The CDR3 is made up of 17 amino acids. Germline assignment: CDR1 SGHAT and CDR2 FQNNGV. The CDR3 reads CASSLDGGGGVVGTQYF. For the CDR3, the DNA is TGTGCCAGCAGCTTAGATGGGGGGGGTGGGGTAGTTGGGACCCAGTACTTC.

This clonotype came up many times. This chain joins TRBV20-1 and TRBJ2-1; D might be TRBD1 (6 bases). This CDR3 has 14 residues. The germline V gene has CDR1 DFQATT and CDR2 SNEGSKA (reference sequence). The ends were cut back, 3 bases at V and 6 bases at J, with 15 bases in the middle. CDR3 DNA: TGCAGTGCTAGCTCCCCGGACAGTCCCAATGAGCAGTTCTTC. Translation: CSASSPDSPNEQFF.

The chain recombines TRBV12-3 or TRBV12-4 with TRBJ2-3, with D perhaps matching TRBD1 (6 bases). CDR3 length: 15 residues. V was shortened by 3 bases and J by 1 base, with 11 bases between the two germline ends. In DNA, the CDR3 is TGTGCCAGCAGTTTCGCAGGGGTGGGCACAGATACGCAGTATTTT. This sequence encodes CASSFAGVGTDTQYF.

The gene calls are TRBV5-1 and TRBJ2-2, with D maybe TRBD1 (5 bases). Germline CDR1 SGHRS, CDR2 YFSETQ. Between the trimmed V and J ends, which lost 6 bases and 6 bases, there was a span of 12 bases. The CDR3 contains 13 residues. The DNA for the CDR3 is TGCGCCAGCACTCTGCAGGGCGCCGGGGAGCTGTTTTTT. It yields the protein CASTLQGAGELFF. Based on the CDR3 plus reference TRBV5-1 and TRBJ2-2, the full variable domain is KAGVTQTPRYLIKTRGQQVTLSCSPISGHRSVSWYQQTPGQGLQFLFEYFSETQRNKGNFPGRFSGRQFSNSRSEMNVSTLELGDSALYLCASTLQGAGELFFGEGSRLTVL.

This clonotype was observed a handful of times. This chain uses TRBV4-3 with TRBJ2-7, with D perhaps being TRBD1 or TRBD2 (5 bases each). V gave up 0 bases and J gave up 3 bases, with 15 bases separating them. Germline assignment: CDR1 LGHNA and CDR2 YSLEER. The CDR3 runs to 16 residues. The CDR3 coding sequence is TGCGCCAGCAGCCAAGAATGGGGGTTGGGTTTCTACGAGCAGTACTTC. It translates to CASSQEWGLGFYEQYF.

V usage is TRBV5-1 and J usage is TRBJ1-1; unclear D gene. This CDR3 region has 14 residues. The V end lost 2 bases, the J end lost 3 bases, and 11 bases lay between the germline ends. The V gene's germline CDR1 is SGHRS and CDR2 YFSETQ. In DNA form, the CDR3 reads TGCGCCAGCAGCTTAAGCTGGGCAGACACTGAAGCTTTCTTT. Translating gives CASSLSWADTEAFF. Combining the CDR3 with reference TRBV5-1 and TRBJ1-1 gives the whole variable domain KAGVTQTPRYLIKTRGQQVTLSCSPISGHRSVSWYQQTPGQGLQFLFEYFSETQRNKGNFPGRFSGRQFSNSRSEMNVSTLELGDSALYLCASSLSWADTEAFFGQGTRLTVV.

This clonotype was recorded many times. The CDR3 sequence: CASSDTSGGTGELFF. CDR3 DNA: TGTGCCAGCAGTGACACTAGCGGGGGCACCGGGGAGCTGTTTTTT. The chain recombines TRBV6-4 with TRBJ2-2; 11 bases are a match to TRBD2. CDR1 MRHNA and CDR2 SNTAGT come from the germline V gene. After removal of 2 bases from V and 4 bases from J, the junction contained 0 bases not matched to a gene. The CDR3 runs 15 residues.

At least ten counts were recorded for this clonotype. The V gene is TRBV7-9, the J gene TRBJ1-1, with TRBD1 identical over 7 bases. Per the germline V gene, CDR1 is SEHNR and CDR2 is FQNEAQ (reference sequence). CDR3 length: 14 amino acids. V was clipped by 5 bases and J by 6 bases; unmatched bases: 9. DNA for the CDR3: TGTGCCAGCAGCACCAGGGGGTTGGGCTCTGAAGCTTTCTTT. Protein sequence: CASSTRGLGSEAFF.

The genes are TRBV7-3 and TRBJ2-3; TRBD2 matches 7 bases. The length of the CDR3 is 19 residues. V gave up 2 bases and J gave up 1 base; unmatched junction bases: 15. Germline CDR1 and CDR2: SGHTA and FQGTGA. CDR3 bases: TGTGCCAGCAGCTTAGGCGTTGCGGGGGTCCTGTCGGGCACAGATACGCAGTATTTT. Translated: CASSLGVAGVLSGTDTQYF.

This rearrangement joins TRBV6-6 to TRBJ1-5; D call uncertain. The V and J ends lost 8 bases and 8 bases respectively, with 10 bases between them. CDR3 length equals 11 residues. Germline CDR1 is MNHNY and CDR2 is SVGAGI (reference sequence). This chain's CDR3 is CASRLLEPQHF. The CDR3 bases are TGTGCCAGCCGACTCTTGGAGCCCCAGCATTTT.

This clonotype came up once. The gene calls are TRBV28 and TRBJ2-2, with D perhaps given as TRBD1 or TRBD2 (5 bases each). Germline V gene sequence: CDR1 MDHEN, CDR2 SYDVKM. The V end lost 6 bases, the J end lost 1 base, and 21 bases lay between the germline ends. The CDR3 covers 18 residues. CDR3 sequence: CASSSTSYGTENTGELFF. DNA of the CDR3: TGTGCCAGCAGCTCCACTTCGTACGGGACGGAGAACACCGGGGAGCTGTTTTTT.

This clonotype turned up a few times. The genes are TRBV4-1 and TRBJ2-3, with D possibly TRBD2 on 6 matching bases. V was pared by 3 bases and J by 6 bases, with 10 bases between. The CDR3 contains 13 residues. Germline V gene sequence: CDR1 MGHRA, CDR2 YSYEKL. The CDR3 reads CASSHAGGDTQYF. The CDR3 region has the DNA TGCGCCAGCAGCCACGCTGGGGGGGATACGCAGTATTTT.

This clonotype was seen a few times. This chain joins TRBV6-2 or TRBV6-3 and TRBJ2-7, with D maybe TRBD1 (6 bases). Germline CDR1 and CDR2: MNHEY and SVGEGT. V lost 7 bases and J lost 4, with 17 bases in between. The CDR3 is 14 residues long. The CDR3 DNA reads TGTGCCAGCACCCTGTCTGGAGGACAGTACGAGCAGTACGTC. Encoded protein: CASTLSGGQYEQYV.

The rearrangement joins TRBV18 to TRBJ1-1; no clear D gene. CDR3 size: 14 residues. Germline values: CDR1 KGHSH, CDR2 LQKENI. V was cut by 0 bases and J by 1 base, with 6 bases left in between. In DNA form, the CDR3 reads TGTGCCAGCTCACCACCGGGCAGGAACACTGAAGCTTTCTTT. As protein: CASSPPGRNTEAFF.

The V gene is TRBV20-1, the J gene TRBJ2-3; D call uncertain. V was clipped by 0 bases and J by 6 bases, with 16 bases between them. Germline CDR1 reads DFQATT; CDR2 reads SNEGSKA (reference sequence). The length of the CDR3 is 15 residues. CDR3 DNA: TGCAGTGCTAGAGATCGGCTTTCTCCCCCGGATACGCAGTATTTT. Protein product: CSARDRLSPPDTQYF.

This clonotype was recorded many times. The chain joins TRBV4-2 to TRBJ2-3, with 11 nucleotides matching TRBD1. Trimming removed 0 bases from V and 4 bases from J; junction bases left unmatched: 3. Germline V gene sequence: CDR1 LGHNA, CDR2 YNFKEQ. The CDR3 runs to 16 residues. The CDR3 bases are TGTGCCAGCAGCCAAGATCCGGGACAGGGGGCAGATACGCAGTATTTT. Translated, it gives CASSQDPGQGADTQYF.

This clonotype was recorded a few times. V usage is TRBV7-3 and J usage is TRBJ2-7, with 7 bases identical to TRBD1. This CDR3 has 15 amino acids. The V segment lost 0 bases and the J segment 2 bases; nucleotides outside the gene matches: 4. CDR1 and CDR2 (germline): SGHTA, FQGTGA. CDR3 region: CASSLTGGLTYEQYF. In DNA form, the CDR3 reads TGTGCCAGCAGCTTAACAGGGGGCTTAACCTACGAGCAGTACTTC.

This sequence joins TRBV29-1 and TRBJ2-2, with D perhaps TRBD1 or TRBD2 (6 bases each). Trimming pared 1 base from V and 4 bases from J, leaving 16 bases between. The CDR3 has 16 amino acids. In germline, CDR1 is SQVTM, CDR2 ANQGSEA. DNA of the CDR3: TGCAGCGTTGAAGCGGGGGAGTGCAGGGGCACCGGGGAGCTGTTTTTT. Translated: CSVEAGECRGTGELFF.

At least ten counts were recorded for this clonotype. This chain links TRBV7-3 with TRBJ1-1; D unclear. Between the trimmed V and J ends, which lost 0 bases and 4 bases, there was a span of 12 bases. This CDR3 comprises 15 residues. CDR1 and CDR2 (germline): SGHTA, FQGTGA. The CDR3 DNA sequence: TGTGCCAGCAGCTTAACGGTCAACTCGGGCACTGAAGCTTTCTTT. This codes for CASSLTVNSGTEAFF.

The sample holds many counts of this clonotype. The chain links TRBV11-3 to TRBJ2-1; D is undetermined. The length of the CDR3 is 13 residues. In germline, CDR1 is SGHNT, CDR2 YENEEA. Trimming removed 1 base from V and 6 bases from J, with 7 bases in between. CDR3 sequence reads: CASSLGPANEQFF. In DNA form, the CDR3 reads TGTGCCAGCAGCTTAGGCCCGGCCAATGAGCAGTTCTTC.

This clonotype has just a few counts. The chain carries TRBV4-1 and TRBJ2-3, with D maybe TRBD2 (5 bases). Per the germline V gene, CDR1 is MGHRA and CDR2 is YSYEKL. Trimming removed 3 bases at V and 2 bases at J, with 18 bases between. The CDR3 extends over 17 amino acids. CDR3 coding DNA: TGCGCCAGCAGCCAGGTCGCTAGTGCCGGACTCACAGATACGCAGTATTTT. As protein: CASSQVASAGLTDTQYF.

This chain uses TRBV7-9 with TRBJ2-7, with D possibly being TRBD2 (6 bases). V was cut by 1 base and J by 3 bases, with 13 bases left in between. CDR1 and CDR2 (germline): SEHNR, FQNEAQ (reference sequence). The CDR3 is 15 amino acids. The CDR3 reads CASSLVGGSLYEQYF. The CDR3 bases are TGTGCCAGCAGCTTAGTTGGAGGGAGTCTCTACGAGCAGTACTTC.

This clonotype occurred many times. The chain combines TRBV4-1 with TRBJ2-1; 13 nucleotides agree with TRBD2. The germline V gene has CDR1 MGHRA and CDR2 YSYEKL. V shed 4 bases, J shed 8 bases, and the junction held 2 bases outside the gene matches. CDR3 length: 14 amino acids. CDR3 residues: CASSRLAGGYEQFF. DNA of the CDR3: TGCGCCAGCAGCCGACTAGCGGGGGGTTATGAGCAGTTCTTC.

This clonotype was counted many times. The chain links TRBV20-1 to TRBJ1-6; 9 bases are a match to TRBD1. J gave up 7 bases and V 3 bases, and 4 bases lay outside the gene matches. Germline V gives CDR1 DFQATT, CDR2 SNEGSKA (reference sequence). The CDR3 consists of 14 residues. In nucleotides, the CDR3 is TGCAGTGCTAGGCGAGGGACAGGGAATTCACCCCTCCACTTT. Protein product: CSARRGTGNSPLHF.

The gene calls are TRBV10-3 and TRBJ2-5; D ambiguous. Germline V gene sequence: CDR1 ENHRY, CDR2 SYGVKD. CDR3 length equals 13 residues. Trimming took off 1 base at V and 5 bases at J, with 8 bases between the two ends. In DNA, the CDR3 is TGTGCCATCAGTGAGTACCGGCCGGAGACCCAGTACTTC. Protein sequence: CAISEYRPETQYF.